This T cell receptor (beta chain) stems from a study of regulatory T cells in long-lasting Graves disease. Overall study results and limits: Persistent Graves' patients showed reduced TCR diversity versus newly diagnosed patients.

Building the TCR beta libraries relied on iRepertoire HTBI primers, and CDR3 regions underwent Arm-PCR. Via MiXCR, TCRdb re-called the multiplex PCR reads, giving one row per CDR3 protein. Of some 340,000 distinct CDR3 sequences listed, roughly 12% are singletons. Ten or more counts support this clonotype. What it binds is unknown. As to time point: newly diagnosed GD, antithyroid drugs for less than 3 months. The TCR library was prepared using RNA isolated from PBMCs. It was American Thyroid Association guidelines that determined Graves' disease diagnosis. The same sample was also used in a study of T cells in Graves' hyperthyroidism and ophthalmopathy. Per that paper: Using the HTBI primer set, a first-round RT-PCR was run on the TCR CDR3. Using 13 V-J features, a model discriminated ophthalmopathy from stable hyperthyroidism.

The clonotype was recovered from a woman younger than 35 with Graves disease. Sequencing was performed on peripheral blood mononuclear cells (PBMCs), taken at new diagnosis, from a patient treated with antithyroid drugs.

CDR3 residues: CASSPRRGETQYF. The CDR3 coding sequence is TGTGCCAGCAGTCCAAGGCGGGGTGAGACCCAGTACTTC. This rearrangement joins TRBV27 to TRBJ2-5; D is possibly TRBD2 (6 bases). The CDR3 totals 13 residues. Germline V gene data show CDR1 as MNHEY and CDR2 as SMNVEV (reference sequence). Trimming removed 5 bases at V and 5 bases at J, with 12 bases between.